This T cell receptor beta chain was profiled in a study of cytomegalovirus exposure and HLA in healthy donors. Only in-frame clones appear in the TCRdb table, and some are missing; sequencing was by immunoSEQ multiplex PCR. The sample lists 80,000 to 95,000 clones; roughly 92% were seen once. Germline V CDR1 and CDR2: PRHDT, FYEKMQ (reference sequence). The CDR3 is made up of 13 amino acids. Trimming took 0 bases from V and 5 from J, leaving 7 bases between them. This clone was picked up one time. The chain links TRBV13 to TRBJ1-1, with no clear D. This TCR derives from a woman aged 25 to 39 in good health and CMV-seropositive. Input material: PBMCs. CDR3: CASSLGVRTEAFF. The CDR3 region has the DNA TGTGCCAGCAGCTTAGGGGTACGGACTGAAGCTTTCTTT.